This record looks at one T cell receptor (beta chain) sequence and its context. The data originate from a study of blood T cell repertoires in COVID-19. V dropped 7 bases and J dropped 8 bases, with 29 bases sitting between them. The CDR3 is 17 amino acids. CDR1 ENHRY and CDR2 SYGVKD come from the germline V gene. Repertoires were generated with immunoSEQ multiplex PCR, while TCRdb's copy carries only in-frame clones and drops some. Of fewer than 100,000 clones listed, more than 75% are singletons. Sequencing was done on a sample of peripheral blood. The origin of this receptor is a human donor with acute or convalescent COVID-19. The donor label of this sample is uncertain. The chain recombines TRBV10-3 with TRBJ1-2; D is perhaps TRBD1 (5 bases). The CDR3 loop is CAIKGGGTDETREGYTF. CDR3 nucleotide sequence: TGTGCCATCAAGGGTGGGGGGACGGACGAAACCAGGGAAGGCTACACCTTC.